The 30 T cell receptor beta chains below come from one sample, sequenced in a study of beta chain features in type 1 diabetes. These receptors have no identified antigens. Study-level results: All four CD4+ subsets of Type 1 diabetes patients contained TCRB CDR3s that were moderately but significantly shorter.

Of the isolated RNA, all was reverse transcribed, and so the sequenced material was expressed TCRB transcripts. Assay used: immunoSEQ multiplex PCR; TCRdb lists only in-frame clones, some missing. Among around 250,000 clones listed, more than 11% were seen once. Sequenced: naive CD4+ T cells from blood. These receptors were taken from a man aged 25 to 40 with type 1 diabetes.

The genes are TRBV4-1 and TRBJ1-4; 7 bases match TRBD1. The V and J ends lost 4 bases and 8 bases, in that order; junction bases with no gene match: 10. The CDR3 is 15 amino acids. The V gene's germline CDR1 is MGHRA and CDR2 YSYEKL. CDR3 in DNA: TGCGCCAGCAGCCCGATGTACAGGGGTTACGAAAAACTGTTTTTT. It encodes CASSPMYRGYEKLFF.

The rearrangement uses TRBV11-2 and TRBJ2-1; D may be TRBD2 (5 bases). CDR3 length: 14 residues. Trimming stripped 1 base from V and 2 bases from J, with 6 bases between. From germline, CDR1 is SGHAT and CDR2 FQNNGV. CDR3 sequence reads: CASSLGSAYNEQFF. The CDR3 coding sequence is TGTGCCAGCAGCTTAGGTAGCGCCTACAATGAGCAGTTCTTC.

The V and J genes are TRBV18 and TRBJ2-3; 10 positions match TRBD1. Losses at the gene ends were 6 bases for V and 6 bases for J; bases not matched to a gene: 12. Germline lookup yields CDR1 KGHSH and CDR2 LQKENI. The CDR3 loop spans 16 amino acids. The CDR3 region has the DNA TGTGCCAGCTCTGTTGGCCCGGGACAGGGGAAGGATACGCAGTATTTT. Translation gives CASSVGPGQGKDTQYF.

This clone was recorded a few times. The chain uses TRBV7-9 and TRBJ1-3; D possibly corresponds to TRBD1 (6 bases). This CDR3 has 16 residues. Germline V gives CDR1 SEHNR, CDR2 FQNEAQ (reference sequence). V lost 4 bases and J 0 bases, leaving 13 bases between the germline ends. The chain's CDR3 is CASSYLQGNSGNTIYF. The CDR3 bases are TGTGCCAGCAGCTACCTACAGGGCAACTCTGGAAACACCATATATTTT.

The CDR3 sequence is CASTAGTMGSYEQYF. In DNA form, the CDR3 reads TGTGCCAGCACAGCGGGAACCATGGGGTCCTACGAGCAGTACTTC. V is TRBV9 and J is TRBJ2-7, with 7 bases lining up with TRBD2. V was pared by 6 bases and J by 1 base, with 10 bases of the junction left unmatched. The V gene's germline CDR1 is SGDLS and CDR2 YYNGEE. The CDR3 consists of 15 residues.

Concerning this clone: Other DNA sequences in the sample encode the same CDR3. The chain is built from TRBV6-5 and TRBJ1-2; 7 nucleotides agree with TRBD1. Trimming removed 5 bases from V and 4 bases from J; junction bases left unmatched: 4. CDR1 MNHEY and CDR2 SVGAGI come from the germline V gene. The CDR3 has 13 amino acids. The DNA of the CDR3 is TGTGCCAGCAGTCGACAGGGAAGCTATGGCTACACCTTC. This sequence encodes CASSRQGSYGYTF.

The chain uses TRBV2 and TRBJ1-4, with a weak D call TRBD1 (6 bases). There are 14 residues in the CDR3. V shed 6 bases and J shed 7 bases, with 15 bases lying between them. Germline CDR1 SNHLY, CDR2 FYNNEI. The DNA of the CDR3 is TGTGCCAGCAGGGAACAGGGCTTGGGTGAAAAACTGTTTTTT. Protein sequence: CASREQGLGEKLFF.

This clone turned up a few times. The chain joins TRBV6-1 to TRBJ1-2; 7 nucleotides match TRBD1. V lost 6 bases and J lost 0; bases outside the gene matches: 4. The CDR3 is 14 amino acids. Germline V lookup: CDR1 MNHNS, CDR2 SASEGT. The CDR3 here is CASSPGQSNYGYTF. DNA for the CDR3: TGTGCCAGCAGCCCGGGACAGTCTAACTATGGCTACACCTTC.

The sample holds a few counts of this clone. DNA of the CDR3: TGCGCCAGCAGCCAACCTCCCGGGACAGCGGGCGATACGCAGTATTTT. Translated: CASSQPPGTAGDTQYF. V is TRBV4-1 and J is TRBJ2-3; weak D call: TRBD1 (7 bases). The CDR3 consists of 16 residues. The germline V gene has CDR1 MGHRA and CDR2 YSYEKL. V was trimmed by 2 bases and J by 6 bases, leaving 18 bases between them.

V and J are TRBV18 and TRBJ2-3, with D possibly TRBD2 on 5 matching bases. From germline, CDR1 is KGHSH and CDR2 LQKENI. V gave up 3 bases and J gave up 2 bases, with 9 bases separating them. This CDR3 region has 14 residues. The CDR3 reads CASSPDSYTDTQYF. CDR3 nucleotides: TGTGCCAGCTCACCGGACTCTTACACAGATACGCAGTATTTT.

The chain couples TRBV29-1 to TRBJ2-1; 15 nucleotides align to TRBD2. Germline V lookup: CDR1 SQVTM, CDR2 ANQGSEA. Trimming removed 6 bases from V and 9 bases from J; junction bases left unmatched: 6. The CDR3 covers 14 residues. The CDR3 nucleotides read TGCAGCGTGGCCCCGGGACTAGCGGGAGGTGAGCAGTTCTTC. Translating it yields CSVAPGLAGGEQFF.

The chain joins TRBV5-4 to TRBJ1-1; D might be TRBD1 (5 bases). Germline CDR1 and CDR2: SGHNT and YYREEE (reference sequence). V was trimmed by 4 bases and J by 1 base, leaving 14 bases between them. The CDR3 loop spans 15 amino acids. CDR3 sequence: CASSGTRQPNTEAFF. The DNA of the CDR3 is TGTGCCAGCAGCGGGACTAGACAGCCGAACACTGAAGCTTTCTTT.

The table lists this clone with a few counts. Additional DNA sequences in this sample encode the identical CDR3. V gene TRBV5-1 combines with J gene TRBJ2-5; weak D call: TRBD1 (6 bases). Trimming removed 3 bases at V and 1 base at J, with 7 bases between. CDR3 length equals 13 residues. The germline gives CDR1 SGHRS, CDR2 YFSETQ. This chain's CDR3 is CASSWDTQETQYF. CDR3 DNA sequence: TGCGCCAGCAGCTGGGACACCCAAGAGACCCAGTACTTC.

Ten or more counts support this clone. The rearrangement joins TRBV23-1 to TRBJ2-3, with a tentative D call TRBD1 (6 bases). TRBV23-1 is sorted into the ORF group, with uncertain function. CDR3 length: 12 residues. The V end lost 7 bases, the J end lost 9 bases, and 14 bases lay between the germline ends. CDR3 sequence: CASISRGTTQYF. The CDR3 bases are TGCGCCAGCATCTCGAGGGGGACAACGCAGTATTTT.

This clone was recorded a few times. V is TRBV14 and J is TRBJ2-7; perhaps TRBD1 as D (5 bases). V was cut by 1 base and J by 6 bases, with 13 bases left in between. CDR1 is SGHDN and CDR2 is FVKESK in the germline V gene. The CDR3 is 14 amino acids. CDR3 loop: CASSQVAGPGEQYF. In DNA form, the CDR3 reads TGTGCCAGCAGCCAAGTCGCAGGGCCAGGCGAGCAGTACTTC.

The rearrangement uses TRBV27 and TRBJ2-6, with 9 bases identical to TRBD1. Trimming at V came to 2 bases and at J to 12 bases, leaving 5 bases not matched to a gene. Germline V CDR1 and CDR2: MNHEY, SMNVEV (reference sequence). The CDR3 totals 14 residues. CDR3 DNA sequence: TGTGCCAGCAGTTTAGGGGACAGGGTGAGCGTCCTGACTTTC. Amino acid sequence: CASSLGDRVSVLTF.

The chain recombines TRBV14 with TRBJ1-1; no reliable D call. V was trimmed by 3 bases and J by 1 base, leaving 6 bases between them. The V gene's germline CDR1 is SGHDN and CDR2 FVKESK. This CDR3 comprises 13 residues. CDR3 loop: CASSQTQNTEAFF. As DNA, the CDR3 is TGTGCCAGCAGCCAGACACAGAACACTGAAGCTTTCTTT.

This clone has just a few counts. This chain links TRBV11-2 with TRBJ2-6; maybe TRBD1 (5 bases). In germline, CDR1 is SGHAT, CDR2 FQNNGV. V lost 4 bases, J lost 2 bases, and 9 bases lay in between. This CDR3 region has 15 residues. The CDR3 loop is CASSSLGAGANVLTF. The CDR3 DNA reads as TGTGCCAGCAGCTCCCTAGGGGCTGGGGCCAACGTCCTGACTTTC.

V is TRBV30 and J is TRBJ1-2, with 11 nucleotides matching TRBD1. This CDR3 comprises 13 residues. CDR1 GTSNPN and CDR2 SVGIG come from the germline V gene (reference sequence). With 6 bases clipped from V and 13 bases from J, the junction kept 13 bases outside the gene matches. The CDR3: CACRTGGREATTF. The CDR3 DNA reads as TGTGCCTGCAGGACAGGGGGCCGTGAGGCTACCACCTTC.

As to this clone: The sample has other DNA sequences that encode this CDR3 too. The chain employs TRBV30 and TRBJ2-7, with D perhaps TRBD2 (6 bases). The CDR3 covers 12 residues. Germline lookup yields CDR1 GTSNPN and CDR2 SVGIG (reference sequence). V was cut by 3 bases and J by 3 bases, with 9 bases left in between. CDR3 sequence: CAWSGTGYEQYF. DNA of the CDR3: TGTGCCTGGAGCGGGACTGGCTACGAGCAGTACTTC.

This clone occurred once. The chain joins TRBV5-1 to TRBJ2-2; D perhaps matches TRBD2 (6 bases). The CDR3 length is 15 residues. V lost 1 base and J lost 1, with 8 bases in between. Germline loops: CDR1 SGHRS, CDR2 YFSETQ. The CDR3 nucleotides are TGCGCCAGCAGCTTGTTGGGGGGGAACACCGGGGAGCTGTTTTTT. This encodes CASSLLGGNTGELFF.

The V call is TRBV10-3, the J call TRBJ1-1; D is possibly TRBD1 (6 bases). Trimming took 2 bases from V and 1 from J, leaving 11 bases between them. The CDR3 loop spans 15 amino acids. The germline CDR1 and CDR2 sequences are ENHRY and SYGVKD. In nucleotides, the CDR3 is TGTGCCATCAGTGAGACGCAGGGGCAGAACACTGAAGCTTTCTTT. This translates into CAISETQGQNTEAFF.

V usage is TRBV6-6 and J usage is TRBJ2-5, with a weak D call TRBD1 (5 bases). CDR3 size: 14 residues. Germline V gives CDR1 MNHNY, CDR2 SVGAGI (reference sequence). V was pared by 4 bases and J by 9 bases, with 18 bases between. The CDR3 sequence: CASSSKDTSVAQYF. The CDR3, as DNA: TGTGCCAGCAGTTCCAAGGACACCTCCGTGGCCCAGTACTTC.

The sample holds a few counts of this clone. The chain's CDR3 is CAWSLGGSQPQHF. The CDR3 region has the DNA TGTGCCTGGAGTCTAGGGGGCAGTCAGCCCCAGCATTTT. This chain links TRBV30 with TRBJ1-5; 7 positions agree with TRBD1. Germline V gene lookup returns CDR1 GTSNPN and CDR2 SVGIG (reference sequence). Trimming cost V 2 bases and J 6 bases; bases outside gene matches: 4. The CDR3 is made up of 13 amino acids. Full variable domain (missing parts from reference TRBV30 and TRBJ1-5): SQTIHQWPATLVQPVGSPLSLECTVEGTSNPNLYWYRQAAGRGLQLLFYSVGIGQISSEVPQNLSASRPQDRQFILSSKKLLLSDSGFYLCAWSLGGSQPQHFGDGTRLSIL.

V gene TRBV4-1 combines with J gene TRBJ2-3; D call uncertain. The ends were cut back, 2 bases at V and 2 bases at J, with 11 bases in the middle. This CDR3 contains 15 residues. Germline lookup yields CDR1 MGHRA and CDR2 YSYEKL. The CDR3 loop is CASSQKHSLTDTQYF. The CDR3 coding sequence is TGCGCCAGCAGCCAAAAACATTCCCTCACAGATACGCAGTATTTT.

This clone appeared a few times. This rearrangement joins TRBV4-1 to TRBJ2-1; possibly TRBD2 for D (6 bases). Germline CDR1 is MGHRA and CDR2 is YSYEKL. The germline V and J ends were trimmed by 0 bases and 6 bases, with 18 bases remaining between them. The CDR3 extends over 17 amino acids. CDR3 in DNA: TGCGCCAGCAGCCAAGATGCCCTCCGGGGGATAGGCAATGAGCAGTTCTTC. It specifies CASSQDALRGIGNEQFF.

The rearrangement links TRBV11-2 to TRBJ2-7; 11 nucleotides line up with TRBD1. Germline CDR1 and CDR2: SGHAT and FQNNGV. The CDR3 contains 15 residues. Trimming removed 1 base from V and 8 bases from J; junction bases left unmatched: 7. Written as DNA, the CDR3 is TGTGCCAGCAGCTTAGCCGGGACAGGGGGATTAAAGCAGTACTTC. It yields the protein CASSLAGTGGLKQYF.

V and J are TRBV6-6 and TRBJ1-5; weak D call: TRBD1 (6 bases). Trimming stripped 10 bases from V and 5 bases from J, with 18 bases between. The CDR3 spans 14 residues. Germline V gene data show CDR1 as MNHNY and CDR2 as SVGAGI (reference sequence). CDR3 loop: CAITRGARDQPQHF. Here the CDR3 DNA reads TGTGCCATTACACGGGGGGCGCGGGATCAGCCCCAGCATTTT.

The gene calls are TRBV7-9 and TRBJ2-7, with D possibly matching TRBD1 (6 bases). The germline V and J ends were trimmed by 1 base and 5 bases, with 9 bases remaining between them. Germline V CDR1 and CDR2: SEHNR, FQNEAQ (reference sequence). This CDR3 is built from 13 residues. The CDR3 reads CASSLVAGDEQYF. The CDR3 nucleotides are TGTGCCAGCAGCTTAGTGGCAGGGGACGAGCAGTACTTC.

This chain's CDR3 is CASSLQNTEAFF. CDR3 DNA sequence: TGTGCCAGCAGCTTACAGAACACTGAAGCTTTCTTT. V usage is TRBV5-4 and J usage is TRBJ1-1; D gene ambiguous. The CDR3 sequence is 12 residues long. Germline lookup yields CDR1 SGHNT and CDR2 YYREEE (reference sequence). V lost 2 bases and J lost 1, with 3 bases in between.